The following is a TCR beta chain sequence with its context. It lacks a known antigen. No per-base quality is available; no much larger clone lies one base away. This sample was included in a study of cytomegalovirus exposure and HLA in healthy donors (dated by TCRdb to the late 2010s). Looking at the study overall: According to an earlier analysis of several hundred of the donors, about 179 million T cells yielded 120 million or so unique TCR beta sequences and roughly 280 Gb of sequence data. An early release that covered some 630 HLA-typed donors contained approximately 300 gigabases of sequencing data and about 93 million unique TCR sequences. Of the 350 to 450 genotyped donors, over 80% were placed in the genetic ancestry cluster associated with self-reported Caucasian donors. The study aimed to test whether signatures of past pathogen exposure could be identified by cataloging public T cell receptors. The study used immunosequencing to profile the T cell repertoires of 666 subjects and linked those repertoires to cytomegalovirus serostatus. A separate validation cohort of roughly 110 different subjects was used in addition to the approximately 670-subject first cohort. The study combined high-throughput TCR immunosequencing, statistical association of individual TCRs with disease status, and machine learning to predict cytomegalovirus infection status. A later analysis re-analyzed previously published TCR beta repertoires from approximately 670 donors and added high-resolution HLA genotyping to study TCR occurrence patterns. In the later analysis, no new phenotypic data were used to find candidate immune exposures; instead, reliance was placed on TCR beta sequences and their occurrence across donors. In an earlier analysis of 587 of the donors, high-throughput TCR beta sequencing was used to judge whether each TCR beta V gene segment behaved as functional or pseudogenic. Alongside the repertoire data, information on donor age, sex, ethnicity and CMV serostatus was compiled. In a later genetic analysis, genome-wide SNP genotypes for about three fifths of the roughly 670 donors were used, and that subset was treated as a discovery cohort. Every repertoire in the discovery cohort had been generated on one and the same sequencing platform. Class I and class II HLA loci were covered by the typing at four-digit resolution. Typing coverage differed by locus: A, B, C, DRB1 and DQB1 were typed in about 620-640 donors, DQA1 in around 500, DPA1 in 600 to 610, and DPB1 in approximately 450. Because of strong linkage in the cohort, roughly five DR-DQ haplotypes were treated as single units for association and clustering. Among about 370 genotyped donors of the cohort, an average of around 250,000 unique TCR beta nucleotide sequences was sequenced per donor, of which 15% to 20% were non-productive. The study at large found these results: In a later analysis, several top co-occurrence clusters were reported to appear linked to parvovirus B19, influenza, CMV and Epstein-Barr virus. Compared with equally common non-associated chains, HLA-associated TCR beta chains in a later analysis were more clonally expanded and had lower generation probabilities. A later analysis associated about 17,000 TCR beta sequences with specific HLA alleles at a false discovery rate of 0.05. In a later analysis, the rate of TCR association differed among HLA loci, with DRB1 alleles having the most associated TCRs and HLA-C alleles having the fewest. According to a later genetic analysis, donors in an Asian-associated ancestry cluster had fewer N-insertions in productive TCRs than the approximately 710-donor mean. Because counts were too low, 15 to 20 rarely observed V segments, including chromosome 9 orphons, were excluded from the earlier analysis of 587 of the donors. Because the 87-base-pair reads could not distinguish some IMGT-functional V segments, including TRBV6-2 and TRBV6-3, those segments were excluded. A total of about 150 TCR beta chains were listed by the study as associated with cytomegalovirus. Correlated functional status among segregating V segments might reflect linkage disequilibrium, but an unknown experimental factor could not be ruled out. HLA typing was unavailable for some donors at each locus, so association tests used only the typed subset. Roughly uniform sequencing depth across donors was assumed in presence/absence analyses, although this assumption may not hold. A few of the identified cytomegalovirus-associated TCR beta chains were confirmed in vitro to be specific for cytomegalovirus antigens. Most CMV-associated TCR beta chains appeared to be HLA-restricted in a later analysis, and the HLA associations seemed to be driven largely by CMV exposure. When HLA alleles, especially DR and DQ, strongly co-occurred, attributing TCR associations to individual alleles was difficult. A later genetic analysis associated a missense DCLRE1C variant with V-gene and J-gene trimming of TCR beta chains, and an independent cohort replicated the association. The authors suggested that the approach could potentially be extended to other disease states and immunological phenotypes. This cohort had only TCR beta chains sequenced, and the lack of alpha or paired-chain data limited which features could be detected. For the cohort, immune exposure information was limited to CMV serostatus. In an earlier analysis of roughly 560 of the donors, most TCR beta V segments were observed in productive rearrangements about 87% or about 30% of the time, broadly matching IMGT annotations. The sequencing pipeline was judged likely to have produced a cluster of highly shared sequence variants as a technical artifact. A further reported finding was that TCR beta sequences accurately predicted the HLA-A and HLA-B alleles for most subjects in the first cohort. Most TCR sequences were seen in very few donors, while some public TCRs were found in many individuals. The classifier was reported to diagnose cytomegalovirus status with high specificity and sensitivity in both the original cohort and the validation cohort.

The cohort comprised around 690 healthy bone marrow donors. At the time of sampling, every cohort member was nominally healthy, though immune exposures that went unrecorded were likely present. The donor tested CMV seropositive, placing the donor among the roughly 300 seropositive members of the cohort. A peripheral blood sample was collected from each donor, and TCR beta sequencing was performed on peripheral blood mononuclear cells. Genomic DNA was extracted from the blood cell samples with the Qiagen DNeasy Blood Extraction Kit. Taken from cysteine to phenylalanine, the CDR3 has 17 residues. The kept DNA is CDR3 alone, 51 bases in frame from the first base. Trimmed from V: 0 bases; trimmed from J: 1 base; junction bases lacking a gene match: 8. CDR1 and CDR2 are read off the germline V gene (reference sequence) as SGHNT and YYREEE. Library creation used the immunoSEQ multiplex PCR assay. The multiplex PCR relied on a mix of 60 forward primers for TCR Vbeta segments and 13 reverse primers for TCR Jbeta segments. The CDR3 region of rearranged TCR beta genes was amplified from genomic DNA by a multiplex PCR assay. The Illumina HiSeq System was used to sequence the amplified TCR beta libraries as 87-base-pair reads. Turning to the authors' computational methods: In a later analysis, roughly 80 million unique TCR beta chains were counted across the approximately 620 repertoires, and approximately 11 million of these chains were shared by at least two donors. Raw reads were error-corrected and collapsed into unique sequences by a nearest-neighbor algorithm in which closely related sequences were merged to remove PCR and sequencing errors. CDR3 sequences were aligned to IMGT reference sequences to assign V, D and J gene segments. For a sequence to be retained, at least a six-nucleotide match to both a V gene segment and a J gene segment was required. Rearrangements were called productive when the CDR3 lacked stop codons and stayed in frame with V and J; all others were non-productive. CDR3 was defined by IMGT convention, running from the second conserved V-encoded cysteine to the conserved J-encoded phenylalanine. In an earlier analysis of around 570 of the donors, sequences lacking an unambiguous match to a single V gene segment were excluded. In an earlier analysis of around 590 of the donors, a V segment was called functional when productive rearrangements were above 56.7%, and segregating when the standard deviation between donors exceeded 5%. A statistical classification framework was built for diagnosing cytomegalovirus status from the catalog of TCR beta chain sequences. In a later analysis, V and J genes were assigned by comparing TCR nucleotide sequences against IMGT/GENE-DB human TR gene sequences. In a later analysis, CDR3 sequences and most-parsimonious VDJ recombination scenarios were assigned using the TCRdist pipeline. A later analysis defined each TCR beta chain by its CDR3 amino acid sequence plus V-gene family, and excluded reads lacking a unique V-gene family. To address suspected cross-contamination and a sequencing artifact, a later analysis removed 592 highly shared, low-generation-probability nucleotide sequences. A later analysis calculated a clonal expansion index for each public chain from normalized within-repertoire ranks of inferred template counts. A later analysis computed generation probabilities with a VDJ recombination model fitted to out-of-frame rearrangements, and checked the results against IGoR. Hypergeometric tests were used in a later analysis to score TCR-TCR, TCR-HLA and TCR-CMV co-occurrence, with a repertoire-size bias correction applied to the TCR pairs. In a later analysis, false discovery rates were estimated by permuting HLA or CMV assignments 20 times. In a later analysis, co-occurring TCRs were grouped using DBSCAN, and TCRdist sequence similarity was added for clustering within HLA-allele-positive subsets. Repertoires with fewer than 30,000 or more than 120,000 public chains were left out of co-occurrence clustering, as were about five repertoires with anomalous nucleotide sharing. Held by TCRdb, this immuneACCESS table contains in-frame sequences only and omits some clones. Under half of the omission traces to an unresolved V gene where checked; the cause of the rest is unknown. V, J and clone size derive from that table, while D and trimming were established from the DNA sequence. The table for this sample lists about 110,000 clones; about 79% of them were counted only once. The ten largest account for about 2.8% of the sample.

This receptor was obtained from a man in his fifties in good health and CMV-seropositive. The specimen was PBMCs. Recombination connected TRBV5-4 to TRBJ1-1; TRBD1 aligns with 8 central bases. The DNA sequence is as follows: TGTGCCAGCAGCTTGGTACAGGGGGGCGCTTGGAACACTGAAGCTTTCTTT. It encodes CASSLVQGGAWNTEAFF.